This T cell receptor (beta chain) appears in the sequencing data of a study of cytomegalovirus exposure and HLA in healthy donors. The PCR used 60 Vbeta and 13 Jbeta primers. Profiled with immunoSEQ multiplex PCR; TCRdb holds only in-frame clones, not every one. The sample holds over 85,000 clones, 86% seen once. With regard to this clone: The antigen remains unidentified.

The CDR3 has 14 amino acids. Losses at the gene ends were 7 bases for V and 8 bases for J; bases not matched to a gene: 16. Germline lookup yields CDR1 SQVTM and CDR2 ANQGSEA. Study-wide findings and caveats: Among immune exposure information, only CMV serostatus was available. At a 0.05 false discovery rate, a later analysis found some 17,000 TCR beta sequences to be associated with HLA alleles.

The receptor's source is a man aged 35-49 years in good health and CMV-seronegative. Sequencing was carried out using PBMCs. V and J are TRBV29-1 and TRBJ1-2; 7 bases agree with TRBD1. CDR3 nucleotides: TGCAGCGCCAGGACAGGAGGCCTCCTGGAGGGCTACACCTTC. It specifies CSARTGGLLEGYTF.